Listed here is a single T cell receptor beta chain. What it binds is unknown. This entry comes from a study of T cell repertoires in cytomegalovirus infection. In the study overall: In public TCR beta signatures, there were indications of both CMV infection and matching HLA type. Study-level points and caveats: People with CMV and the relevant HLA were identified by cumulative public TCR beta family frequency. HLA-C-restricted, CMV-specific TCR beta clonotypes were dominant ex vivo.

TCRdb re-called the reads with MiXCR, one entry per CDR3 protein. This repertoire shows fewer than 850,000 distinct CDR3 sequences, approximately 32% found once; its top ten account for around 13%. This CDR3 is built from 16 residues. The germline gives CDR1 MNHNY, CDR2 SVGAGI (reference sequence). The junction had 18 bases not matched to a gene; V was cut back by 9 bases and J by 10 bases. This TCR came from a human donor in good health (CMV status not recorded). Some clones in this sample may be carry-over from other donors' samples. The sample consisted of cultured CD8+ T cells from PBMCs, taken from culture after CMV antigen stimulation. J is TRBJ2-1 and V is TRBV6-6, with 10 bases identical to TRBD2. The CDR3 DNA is TGTGCCAGTCTATCCCGGGGTAGCGGGGGGATTTGGGAGCAGTTCTTC. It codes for CASLSRGSGGIWEQFF.